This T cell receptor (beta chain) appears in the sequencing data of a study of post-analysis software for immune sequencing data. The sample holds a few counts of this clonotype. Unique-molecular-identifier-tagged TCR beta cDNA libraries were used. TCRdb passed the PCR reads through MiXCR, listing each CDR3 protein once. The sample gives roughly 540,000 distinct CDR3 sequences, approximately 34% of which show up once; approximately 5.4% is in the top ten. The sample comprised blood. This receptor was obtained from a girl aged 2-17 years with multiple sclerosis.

CDR3 sequence reads: CASSETWTGSVETQYF. For the CDR3, the DNA is TGTGCCAGCAGCGAAACTTGGACAGGGAGTGTAGAGACCCAGTACTTC. This chain connects TRBV9 to TRBJ2-5; 8 bases line up with TRBD1. The CDR3 runs to 16 residues. J gave up 4 bases and V 3 bases, and 11 bases lay outside the gene matches. Germline CDR1 is SGDLS and CDR2 is YYNGEE. The whole variable domain, remainder taken from reference TRBV9 and TRBJ2-5, is DSGVTQTPKHLITATGQRVTLRCSPRSGDLSVYWYQQSLDQGLQFLIQYYNGEERAKGNILERFSAQQFPDLHSELNLSSLELGDSALYFCASSETWTGSVETQYFGPGTRLLVL.